This T cell receptor beta chain was sequenced in a study of glioma-infiltrating T cells. Study-wide points: CDR3 overlap between tissue and blood was very small. Non-neoplastic patients had below-expected tissue-blood divergence, while all gliomas exceeded expectation.

With regard to this clonotype: Its target is not known. A junction end diverges from the germline sequence, so it may reflect a read error.

The CDR3 contains 13 residues. From germline, CDR1 is SGHTA and CDR2 FQGNSA. The iRepertoire nested amplicon-rescue multiplex PCR amplified TCR alpha and beta CDR3s from RNA. TCRdb re-called the multiplex PCR reads through MiXCR, storing one row per CDR3 protein. Found here are approximately 120,000 distinct CDR3 sequences, 20% to 25% of them singletons; the top ten hold 15%. The sequenced sample was glioma tissue, nonneoplastic brain tissue, or PBMCs (not recorded which). The chain has TRBV7-2 and TRBJ2-1, with D unclear. This receptor was obtained from a human donor with low-grade glioma or glioblastoma, undergoing nonglioma brain surgery, or in good health (not recorded which). CDR3 region: CASSLSSYSEQFF. CDR3 coding DNA: TGTGCCAGCAGCCTCTCCTCCTACAGTGAGCAGTTCTTC.